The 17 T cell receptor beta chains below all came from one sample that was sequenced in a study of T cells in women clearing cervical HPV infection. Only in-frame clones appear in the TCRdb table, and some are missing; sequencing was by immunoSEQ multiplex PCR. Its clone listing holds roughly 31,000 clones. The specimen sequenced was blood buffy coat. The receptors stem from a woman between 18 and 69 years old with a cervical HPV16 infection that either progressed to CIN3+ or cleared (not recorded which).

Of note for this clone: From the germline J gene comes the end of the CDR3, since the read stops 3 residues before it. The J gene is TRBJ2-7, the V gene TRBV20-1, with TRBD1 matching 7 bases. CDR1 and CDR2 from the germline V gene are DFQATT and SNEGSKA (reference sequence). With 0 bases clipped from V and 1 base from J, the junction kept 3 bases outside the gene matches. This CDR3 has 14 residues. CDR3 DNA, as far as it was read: TGCAGTGCTAGAGAGGGACAGTCTTCCTACGAG. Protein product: CSAREGQSSYE. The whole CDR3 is CSAREGQSSYEQYF.

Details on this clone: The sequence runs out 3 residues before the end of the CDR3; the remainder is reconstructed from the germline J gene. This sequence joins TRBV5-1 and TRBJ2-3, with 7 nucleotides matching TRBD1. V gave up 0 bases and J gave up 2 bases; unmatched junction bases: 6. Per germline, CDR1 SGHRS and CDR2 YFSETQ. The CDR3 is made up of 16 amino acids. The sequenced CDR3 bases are TGCGCCAGCAGCTTGGAGGGACAGAAATACACAGATACG. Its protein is CASSLEGQKYTDT. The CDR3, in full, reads CASSLEGQKYTDTQYF.

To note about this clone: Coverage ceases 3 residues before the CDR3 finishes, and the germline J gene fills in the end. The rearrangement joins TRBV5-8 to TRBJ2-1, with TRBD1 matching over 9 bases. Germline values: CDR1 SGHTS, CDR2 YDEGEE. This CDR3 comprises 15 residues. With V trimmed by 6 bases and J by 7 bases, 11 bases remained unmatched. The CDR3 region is CASNPGQGTTNEQFF. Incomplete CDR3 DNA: TGTGCCAGCAACCCTGGACAGGGGACTACAAATGAG.

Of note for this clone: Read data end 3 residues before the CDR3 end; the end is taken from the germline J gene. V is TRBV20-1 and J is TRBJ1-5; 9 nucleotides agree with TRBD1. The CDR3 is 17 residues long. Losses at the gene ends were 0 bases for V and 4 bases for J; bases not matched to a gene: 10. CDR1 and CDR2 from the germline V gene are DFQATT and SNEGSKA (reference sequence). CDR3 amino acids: CSARDLGNRGLNQPQHF. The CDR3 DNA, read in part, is TGCAGTGCTAGAGATTTAGGAAACAGGGGGCTTAATCAGCCC.

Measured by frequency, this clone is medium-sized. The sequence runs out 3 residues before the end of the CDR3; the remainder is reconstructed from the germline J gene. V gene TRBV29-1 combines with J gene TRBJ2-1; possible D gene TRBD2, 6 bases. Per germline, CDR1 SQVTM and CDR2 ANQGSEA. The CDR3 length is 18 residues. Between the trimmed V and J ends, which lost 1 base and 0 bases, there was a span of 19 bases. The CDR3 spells CSVEGRLDGRSSYNEQFF. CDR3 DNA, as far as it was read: TGCAGCGTTGAAGGCCGACTAGATGGAAGGAGCTCCTACAATGAG.

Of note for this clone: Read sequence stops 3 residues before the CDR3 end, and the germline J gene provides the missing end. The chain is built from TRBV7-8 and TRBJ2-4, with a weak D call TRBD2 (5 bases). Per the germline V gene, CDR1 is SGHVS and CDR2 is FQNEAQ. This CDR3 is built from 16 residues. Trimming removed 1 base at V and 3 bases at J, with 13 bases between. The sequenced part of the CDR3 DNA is TGTGCCAGCAGCTTAGGAGGCGGGCTTATCAAAAACATT. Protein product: CASSLGGGLIKNI. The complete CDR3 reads CASSLGGGLIKNIQYF.

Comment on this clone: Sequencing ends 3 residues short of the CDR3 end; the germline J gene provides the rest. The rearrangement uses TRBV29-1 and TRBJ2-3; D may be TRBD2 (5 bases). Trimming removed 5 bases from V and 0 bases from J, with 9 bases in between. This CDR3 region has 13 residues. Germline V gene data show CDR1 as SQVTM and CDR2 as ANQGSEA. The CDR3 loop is CSVLRASTDTQYF. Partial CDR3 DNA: TGCAGCGTTTTGAGGGCTAGCACAGATACG.

The CDR3 protein is CASTTFGEGKTQYF. The DNA read from the CDR3 is TGTGCCAGCACCACGTTCGGGGAAGGGAAGACC. The rearrangement uses TRBV7-6 and TRBJ2-5; D possibly corresponds to TRBD2 (5 bases). The read gets to within 3 residues of the CDR3 end, and the germline J gene fills in the rest. Germline assignment: CDR1 SGHVS and CDR2 FNYEAQ. V lost 7 bases to trimming and J lost 6 bases, with 18 bases between them. This CDR3 contains 14 residues.

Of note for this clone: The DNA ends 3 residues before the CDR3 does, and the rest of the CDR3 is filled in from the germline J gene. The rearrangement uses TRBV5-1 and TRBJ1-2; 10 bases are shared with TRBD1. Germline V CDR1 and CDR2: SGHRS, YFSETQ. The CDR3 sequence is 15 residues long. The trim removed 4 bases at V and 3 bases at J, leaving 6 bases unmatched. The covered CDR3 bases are TGCGCCAGCAGCCACACGACAGGGGGCGACTATGGC. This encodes CASSHTTGGDYG. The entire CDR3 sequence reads CASSHTTGGDYGYTF.

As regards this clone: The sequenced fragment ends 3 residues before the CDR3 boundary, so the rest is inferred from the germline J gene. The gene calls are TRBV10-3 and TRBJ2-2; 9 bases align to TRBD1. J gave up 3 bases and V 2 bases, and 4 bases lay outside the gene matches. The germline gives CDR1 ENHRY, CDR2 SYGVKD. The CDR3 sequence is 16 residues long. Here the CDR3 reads CAISERDRGYTGELFF. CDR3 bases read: TGTGCCATCAGTGAGCGAGACAGGGGGTACACCGGGGAG.

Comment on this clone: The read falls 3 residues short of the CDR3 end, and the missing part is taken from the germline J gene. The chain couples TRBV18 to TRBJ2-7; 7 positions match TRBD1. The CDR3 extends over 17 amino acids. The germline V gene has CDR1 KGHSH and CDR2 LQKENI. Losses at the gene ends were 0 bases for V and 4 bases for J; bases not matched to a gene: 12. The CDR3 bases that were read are TGTGCCAGCTCACCACCGGTATCAACAGGGGTAAATTACGAG. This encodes CASSPPVSTGVNYE. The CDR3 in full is CASSPPVSTGVNYEQYF.

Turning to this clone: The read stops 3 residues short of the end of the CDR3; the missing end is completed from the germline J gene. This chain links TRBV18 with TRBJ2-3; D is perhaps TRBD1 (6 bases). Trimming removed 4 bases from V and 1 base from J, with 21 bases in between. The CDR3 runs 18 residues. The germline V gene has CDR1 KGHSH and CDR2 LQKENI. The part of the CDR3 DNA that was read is TGTGCCAGCTCACACGTTCAAATGGGGGCCATTGGCACAGATACG. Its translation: CASSHVQMGAIGTDT. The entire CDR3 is CASSHVQMGAIGTDTQYF.

The CDR3 bases that were read are TGTGCCAGCAGCTTAGCGGGCGTGTCCGTGGAGACG. Protein sequence: CASSLAGVSVET. The whole CDR3 protein reads CASSLAGVSVETQYF. The chain links TRBV7-9 to TRBJ2-3; D remains unclear. The sequenced fragment ends 3 residues before the CDR3 boundary, so the rest is inferred from the germline J gene. This CDR3 comprises 15 residues. Germline loops: CDR1 SEHNR, CDR2 FQNEAQ (reference sequence).

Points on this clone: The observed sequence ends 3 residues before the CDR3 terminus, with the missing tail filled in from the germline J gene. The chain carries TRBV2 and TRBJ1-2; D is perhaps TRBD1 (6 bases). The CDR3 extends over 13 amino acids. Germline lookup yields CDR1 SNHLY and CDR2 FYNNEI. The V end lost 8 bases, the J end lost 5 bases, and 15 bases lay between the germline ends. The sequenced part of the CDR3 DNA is TGTGCCAGCGGCCGGGACACTTCTTATGGC. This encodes CASGRDTSYG. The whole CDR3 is CASGRDTSYGYTF.

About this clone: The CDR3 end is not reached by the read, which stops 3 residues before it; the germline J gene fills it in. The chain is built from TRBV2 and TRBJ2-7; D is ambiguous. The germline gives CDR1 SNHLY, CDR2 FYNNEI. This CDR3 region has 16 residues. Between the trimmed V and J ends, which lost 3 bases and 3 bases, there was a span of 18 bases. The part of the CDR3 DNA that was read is TGTGCCAGCAGTGATGGAACCCCGGGTCCTCACTACGAG. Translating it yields CASSDGTPGPHYE. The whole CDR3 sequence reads CASSDGTPGPHYEQYF.

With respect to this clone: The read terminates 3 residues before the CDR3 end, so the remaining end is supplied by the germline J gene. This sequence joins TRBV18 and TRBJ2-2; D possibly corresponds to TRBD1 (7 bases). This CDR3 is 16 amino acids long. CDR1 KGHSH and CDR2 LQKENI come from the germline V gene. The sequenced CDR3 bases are TGTGCCAGCTCACCATCCAATCCAGGGGGGAATGAAAAG. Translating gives CASSPSNPGGNEK. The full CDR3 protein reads CASSPSNPGGNEKLFF.

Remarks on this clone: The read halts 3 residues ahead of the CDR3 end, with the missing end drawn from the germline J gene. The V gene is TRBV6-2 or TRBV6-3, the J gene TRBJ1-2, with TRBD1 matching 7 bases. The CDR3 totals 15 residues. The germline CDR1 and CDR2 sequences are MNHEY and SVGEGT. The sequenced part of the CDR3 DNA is TGTGCCAGCAGTTACTCTTCCTCCAGGGGGGACGGC. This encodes CASSYSSSRGDG. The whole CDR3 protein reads CASSYSSSRGDGYTF.